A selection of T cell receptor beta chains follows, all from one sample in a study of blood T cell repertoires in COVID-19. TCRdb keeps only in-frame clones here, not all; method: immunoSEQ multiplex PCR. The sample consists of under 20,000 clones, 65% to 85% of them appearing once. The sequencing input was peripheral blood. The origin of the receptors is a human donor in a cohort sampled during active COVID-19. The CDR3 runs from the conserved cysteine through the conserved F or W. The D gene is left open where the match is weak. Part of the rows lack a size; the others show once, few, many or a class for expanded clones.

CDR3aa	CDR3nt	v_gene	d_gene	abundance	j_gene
CASSDPGLKNTGELFF	TGTGCCAGCAGTGACCCGGGACTAAAGAACACCGGGGAGCTGTTTTTT	TRBV11-2	TRBD2	.	TRBJ2-2
CASSIGTGSPYEQYF	TGTGCCAGTAGTATTGGGACAGGGTCACCCTACGAGCAGTACTTC	TRBV19	TRBD1	.	TRBJ2-7
CATSDLTSGGTPQYF	TGTGCCACCAGTGATTTAACTAGCGGGGGGACGCCCCAGTACTTC	TRBV24-1	TRBD2	.	TRBJ2-5
CASSSRTSGVYEQFF	TGTGCCAGCAGCTCAAGGACTAGCGGGGTATATGAGCAGTTCTTC	TRBV7-9	TRBD2	once	TRBJ2-1
CASSLDSDTQYF	TGTGCCAGCAGCTTAGACTCAGATACGCAGTATTTT	TRBV7-3	.	.	TRBJ2-3
CASSFSPGGNEQFF	TGTGCCAGCAGCTTCAGTCCGGGTGGGAATGAGCAGTTCTTC	TRBV5-4	.	few	TRBJ2-1
CASSMYMAPRTDTQYF	TGCGCCAGCAGCATGTACATGGCACCCCGCACAGATACGCAGTATTTT	TRBV5-1	.	.	TRBJ2-3
CASSLGTGITYEQYF	TGTGCCAGCAGCTTAGGGACAGGGATAACCTACGAGCAGTACTTC	TRBV7-2	TRBD1	.	TRBJ2-7
CASSAGTDYYGYTF	TGTGCCAGCAGCGCCGGGACAGATTACTATGGCTACACCTTC	TRBV7-9	TRBD1	.	TRBJ1-2
CAISESERSNQPQHF	TGTGCCATCAGTGAGTCGGAGAGGAGCAATCAGCCCCAGCATTTT	TRBV10-3	.	.	TRBJ1-5
CASSRDRYEQYF	TGTGCCAGCAGCCGGGACAGGTACGAGCAGTACTTC	TRBV5-5	TRBD1	.	TRBJ2-7
CASSRGQGSQPQHF	TGTGCCAGCAGCCGGGGACAGGGAAGTCAGCCCCAGCATTTT	TRBV6-5	TRBD1	.	TRBJ1-5
CASNVPSQDVLTF	TGTGCCAGCAATGTCCCCAGCCAGGACGTCCTGACTTTC	TRBV6-6	.	.	TRBJ2-6
CASSLWAGATHVLPEDTEAFF	TGCGCCAGCAGCTTGTGGGCAGGGGCGACTCATGTACTACCTGAGGACACTGAAGCTTTCTTT	TRBV5-1	.	.	TRBJ1-1
CASSRAGSTQDTQYF	TGTGCCAGCAGTAGAGCGGGGAGCACTCAAGATACGCAGTATTTT	TRBV6-5	TRBD2	.	TRBJ2-3
CASSVNSGGEQYF	TGTGCCAGCAGCGTAAACTCGGGGGGCGAGCAGTACTTC	TRBV9	TRBD2	hyperexpanded	TRBJ2-7
CASRRDSGNYGYTF	TGTGCCAGCAGGCGGGACTCTGGAAACTATGGCTACACCTTC	TRBV6-5	.	once	TRBJ1-2
CASSQVGQGYEQYF	TGTGCCAGCAGCCAAGTAGGACAGGGCTACGAGCAGTACTTC	TRBV4-2	TRBD1	once	TRBJ2-7
CASSPQGRGEKLFF	TGCGCCAGCAGCCCACAGGGTAGGGGTGAAAAACTGTTTTTT	TRBV5-1	.	few	TRBJ1-4
CASSLGPPGQGLVTF	TGTGCCAGCAGCTTAGGGCCACCGGGACAGGGATTGGTCACCTTC	TRBV7-9	TRBD1	.	TRBJ1-2
CASSNRQGAGYEQYF	TGTGCCAGCAGCAACAGACAGGGGGCTGGCTACGAGCAGTACTTC	TRBV7-8	TRBD1	.	TRBJ2-7
CASSFQGVTNEKLFF	TGTGCCAGCAGCTTCCAGGGGGTAACTAATGAAAAACTGTTTTTT	TRBV5-4	TRBD1	.	TRBJ1-4
CASRQTGPNEKLFF	TGCGCCAGCCGCCAAACAGGACCTAATGAAAAACTGTTTTTT	TRBV5-1	.	.	TRBJ1-4
CATSRVNRVGYEQYF	TGTGCCACCAGCAGAGTTAACAGGGTGGGCTACGAGCAGTACTTC	TRBV15	.	.	TRBJ2-7
CASSEDGTNTGELFF	TGTGCCAGCAGCGAAGACGGGACGAACACCGGGGAGCTGTTTTTT	TRBV7-8	.	.	TRBJ2-2
CSVGEITDTQYF	TGCAGCGTTGGCGAGATCACAGATACGCAGTATTTT	TRBV29-1	.	.	TRBJ2-3
CASSFKEGFSSYEQYF	TGTGCCAGCAGCTTTAAGGAGGGCTTCTCCTCCTACGAGCAGTACTTC	TRBV7-6	.	.	TRBJ2-7
CASSQDLTESREQYF	TGTGCCAGCAGCCAAGACCTCACCGAATCTCGGGAGCAGTACTTC	TRBV3-1/TRBV3-2	.	.	TRBJ2-7
CASRRGLDGYTF	TGTGCCAGCAGACGAGGGCTGGATGGCTACACCTTC	TRBV12-3/TRBV12-4	.	.	TRBJ1-2
CSAGTGEQYF	TGCAGCGCCGGGACAGGAGAGCAGTACTTC	TRBV29-1	TRBD1	.	TRBJ2-7
CASSAPGQGAAGELFF	TGTGCCTCCTCGGCTCCCGGACAGGGGGCAGCCGGGGAGCTGTTTTTT	TRBV19	TRBD1	.	TRBJ2-2
CASSQEGTGDPYGYTF	TGTGCCAGCAGCCAGGAGGGGACAGGGGATCCCTATGGCTACACCTTC	TRBV7-9	TRBD1	few	TRBJ1-2
CSVEKGQGAGEQYF	TGCAGCGTTGAAAAGGGACAGGGGGCAGGGGAGCAGTACTTC	TRBV29-1	TRBD1	.	TRBJ2-7
CASRSRGSSYSPLHF	TGTGCCAGCAGATCGCGGGGGTCGAGCTATTCACCCCTCCACTTT	TRBV27	.	.	TRBJ1-6
CASSKGGGPQETQYF	TGTGCCAGCTCAAAGGGCGGGGGACCCCAAGAGACCCAGTACTTC	TRBV18	TRBD2	.	TRBJ2-5
CASSHAGSSGANVLTF	TGCGCCAGCAGCCATGCGGGGAGCTCTGGGGCCAACGTCCTGACTTTC	TRBV4-3	.	.	TRBJ2-6
CASSPGIADRLLTNVLTF	TGTGCCAGCTCACCAGGAATAGCCGACAGGCTGCTGACCAACGTCCTGACTTTC	TRBV18	.	.	TRBJ2-6
CTSSPGSTNTGELFF	TGTACCAGCAGTCCAGGGTCGACGAACACCGGGGAGCTGTTTTTT	TRBV6-5	.	.	TRBJ2-2
CASSSGTGGASEQYF	TGTGCCAGCTCATCCGGGACAGGAGGGGCCTCCGAGCAGTACTTC	TRBV18	TRBD1	.	TRBJ2-7
CASSERGRNTGELFF	TGTGCCAGCAGCGAGCGGGGGCGAAACACCGGGGAGCTGTTTTTT	TRBV9	TRBD2	.	TRBJ2-2
CASSLVGLRYNEQFF	TGTGCCAGCAGTTTAGTGGGGCTGCGGTACAATGAGCAGTTCTTC	TRBV28	.	once	TRBJ2-1
CASSSDIYGYTF	TGCGCCAGCAGTTCCGACATCTATGGCTACACCTTC	TRBV5-1	.	.	TRBJ1-2
CATSRITGRRTGYTF	TGTGCCACCAGCAGAATTACAGGGAGAAGAACTGGCTACACCTTC	TRBV15	.	.	TRBJ1-2
CASSTTGIQPQHF	TGTGCCAGTAGTACTACAGGGATTCAGCCCCAGCATTTT	TRBV19	.	.	TRBJ1-5
CASSQVRLAGRDTQYF	TGCGCCAGCAGCCAAGTTAGGCTAGCGGGACGAGATACGCAGTATTTT	TRBV4-1	TRBD2	.	TRBJ2-3
CASSTSGAPGYTF	TGTGCCAGTAGTACCTCAGGGGCCCCAGGCTACACCTTC	TRBV19	.	few	TRBJ1-2
CASKGDRDYEQYF	TGTGCCAGCAAAGGGGACAGGGACTACGAGCAGTACTTC	TRBV21-1	.	once	TRBJ2-7
CASSPHTAMNTEAFF	TGCGCCAGCAGCCCCCATACAGCAATGAACACTGAAGCTTTCTTT	TRBV5-1	.	.	TRBJ1-1
CASSLKGFNTEAFF	TGTGCCAGCAGTTTGAAGGGGTTTAACACTGAAGCTTTCTTT	TRBV27	.	once	TRBJ1-1
CASSLAGGYGYTF	TGCGCCAGCAGCCTCGCGGGGGGCTATGGCTACACCTTC	TRBV4-1	.	.	TRBJ1-2
CASSATGSTNEKLFF	TGTGCCAGCAGCGCAACGGGGTCAACTAATGAAAAACTGTTTTTT	TRBV5-4	.	once	TRBJ1-4
CASSPNRDTEAFF	TGTGCCAGCAGCCCAAACCGGGACACTGAAGCTTTCTTT	TRBV7-9	.	.	TRBJ1-1
CASSQVEGMYSGNTIYF	TGTGCCAGCAGCCAAGTGGAGGGAATGTACTCTGGAAACACCATATATTTT	TRBV3-1/TRBV3-2	.	.	TRBJ1-3
CASSLSGGAGDTQYF	TGTGCCAGCAGTTTAAGCGGGGGGGCGGGAGATACGCAGTATTTT	TRBV5-4	TRBD2	.	TRBJ2-3
CASSVGRGDSPLHF	TGTGCCAGCAGCGTTGGGAGGGGGGATTCACCCCTCCACTTT	TRBV9	.	.	TRBJ1-6